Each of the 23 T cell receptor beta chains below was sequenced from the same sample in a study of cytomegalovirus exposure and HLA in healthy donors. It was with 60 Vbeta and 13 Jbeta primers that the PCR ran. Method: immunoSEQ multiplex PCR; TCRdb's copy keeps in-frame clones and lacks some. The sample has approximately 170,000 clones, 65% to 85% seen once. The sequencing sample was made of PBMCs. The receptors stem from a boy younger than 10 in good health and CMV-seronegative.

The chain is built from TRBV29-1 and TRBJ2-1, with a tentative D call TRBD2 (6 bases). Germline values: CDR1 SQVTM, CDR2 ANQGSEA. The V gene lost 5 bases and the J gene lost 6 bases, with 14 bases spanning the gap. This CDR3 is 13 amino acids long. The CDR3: CSVYGLPANEQFF. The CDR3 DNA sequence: TGCAGCGTTTACGGACTACCGGCCAATGAGCAGTTCTTC.

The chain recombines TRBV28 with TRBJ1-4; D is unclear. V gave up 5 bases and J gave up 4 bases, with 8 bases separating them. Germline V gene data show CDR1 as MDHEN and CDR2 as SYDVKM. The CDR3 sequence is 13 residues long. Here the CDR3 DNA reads TGTGCCAGCAGTCCAGGTGGTAATGAAAAACTGTTTTTT. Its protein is CASSPGGNEKLFF.

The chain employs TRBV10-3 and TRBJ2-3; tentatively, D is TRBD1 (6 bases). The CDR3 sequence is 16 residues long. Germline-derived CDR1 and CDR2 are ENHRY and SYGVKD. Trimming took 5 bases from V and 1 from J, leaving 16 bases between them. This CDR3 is CAISTFGQFGTDTQYF. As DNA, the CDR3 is TGTGCCATCAGTACCTTCGGACAGTTTGGCACAGATACGCAGTATTTT.

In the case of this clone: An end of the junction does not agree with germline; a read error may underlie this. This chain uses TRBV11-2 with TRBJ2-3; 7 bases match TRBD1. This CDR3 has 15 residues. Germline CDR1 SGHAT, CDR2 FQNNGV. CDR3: CASSPRQGYTDTQYF. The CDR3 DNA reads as TGTGCCAGCAGCCCACGACAGGGATACACAGATACGCAGTACTTT.

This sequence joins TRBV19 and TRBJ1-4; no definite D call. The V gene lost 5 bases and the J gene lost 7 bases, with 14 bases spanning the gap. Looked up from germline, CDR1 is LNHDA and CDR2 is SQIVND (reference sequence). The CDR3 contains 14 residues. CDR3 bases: TGTGCCAGTAGTTTCCGGGGTAATCGTGAAAAACTGTTTTTT. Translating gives CASSFRGNREKLFF.

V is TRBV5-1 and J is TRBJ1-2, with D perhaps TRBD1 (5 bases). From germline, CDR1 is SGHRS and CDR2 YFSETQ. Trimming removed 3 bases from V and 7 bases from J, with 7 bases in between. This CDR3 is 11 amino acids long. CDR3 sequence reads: CASSSGFGYTF. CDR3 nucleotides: TGCGCCAGCAGCTCAGGGTTTGGCTACACCTTC.

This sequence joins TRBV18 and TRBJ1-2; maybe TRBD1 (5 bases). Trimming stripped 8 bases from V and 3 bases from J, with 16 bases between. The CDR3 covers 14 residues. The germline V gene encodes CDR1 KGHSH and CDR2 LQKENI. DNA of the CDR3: TGTGCCAGCACGCCGGCGGGGGACTACTATGGCTACACCTTC. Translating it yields CASTPAGDYYGYTF.

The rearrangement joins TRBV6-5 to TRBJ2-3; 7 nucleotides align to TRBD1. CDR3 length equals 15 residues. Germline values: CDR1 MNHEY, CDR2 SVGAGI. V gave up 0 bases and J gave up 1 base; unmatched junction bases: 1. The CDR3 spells CASSYSGTGTDTQYF. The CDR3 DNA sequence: TGTGCCAGCAGTTACTCCGGGACAGGCACAGATACGCAGTATTTT.

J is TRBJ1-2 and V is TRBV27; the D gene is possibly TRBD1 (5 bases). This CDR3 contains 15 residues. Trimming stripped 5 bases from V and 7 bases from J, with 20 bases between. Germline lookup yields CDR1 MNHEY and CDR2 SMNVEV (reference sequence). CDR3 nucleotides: TGTGCCAGCAGTACCCTTATTCGGGGGAAGGGTGGCTACACCTTC. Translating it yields CASSTLIRGKGGYTF.

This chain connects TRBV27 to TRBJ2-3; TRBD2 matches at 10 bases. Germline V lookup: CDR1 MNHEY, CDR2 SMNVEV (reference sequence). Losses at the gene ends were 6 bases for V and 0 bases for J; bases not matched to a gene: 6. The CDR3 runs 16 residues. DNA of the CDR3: TGTGCCAGCAGCCCTATAGCGGGGGGCAGCACAGATACGCAGTATTTT. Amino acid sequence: CASSPIAGGSTDTQYF.

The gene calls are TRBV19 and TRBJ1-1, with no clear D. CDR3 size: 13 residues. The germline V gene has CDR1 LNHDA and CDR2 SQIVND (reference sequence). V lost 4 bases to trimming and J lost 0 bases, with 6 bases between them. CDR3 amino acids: CASSTAVNTEAFF. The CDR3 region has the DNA TGTGCCAGTAGTACCGCGGTGAACACTGAAGCTTTCTTT.

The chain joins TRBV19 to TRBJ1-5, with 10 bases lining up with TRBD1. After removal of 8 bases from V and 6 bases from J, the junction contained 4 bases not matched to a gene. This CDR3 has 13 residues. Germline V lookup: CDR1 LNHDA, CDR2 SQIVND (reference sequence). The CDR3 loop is CASRTGGGQPQHF. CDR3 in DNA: TGTGCCAGTCGGACAGGGGGGGGTCAGCCCCAGCATTTT.

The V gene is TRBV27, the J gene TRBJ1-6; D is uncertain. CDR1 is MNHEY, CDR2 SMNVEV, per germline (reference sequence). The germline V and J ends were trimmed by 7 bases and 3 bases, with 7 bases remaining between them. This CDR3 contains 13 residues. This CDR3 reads CASKAYYNSPLHF. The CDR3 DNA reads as TGTGCCAGCAAAGCATACTATAATTCACCCCTCCACTTT.

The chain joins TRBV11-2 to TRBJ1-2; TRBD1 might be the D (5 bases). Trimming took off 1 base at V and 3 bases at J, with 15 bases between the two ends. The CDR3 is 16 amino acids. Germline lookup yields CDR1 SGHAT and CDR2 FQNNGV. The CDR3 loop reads CASSLVSGGTDYGYTF. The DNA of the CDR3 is TGTGCCAGCAGCTTAGTAAGTGGAGGGACGGACTATGGCTACACCTTC.

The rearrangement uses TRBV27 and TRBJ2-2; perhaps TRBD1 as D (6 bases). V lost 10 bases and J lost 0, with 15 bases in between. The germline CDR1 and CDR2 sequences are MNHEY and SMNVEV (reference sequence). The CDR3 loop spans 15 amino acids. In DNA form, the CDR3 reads TGTGCCACCAGACGGGACACCTCGAACACCGGGGAGCTGTTTTTT. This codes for CATRRDTSNTGELFF.

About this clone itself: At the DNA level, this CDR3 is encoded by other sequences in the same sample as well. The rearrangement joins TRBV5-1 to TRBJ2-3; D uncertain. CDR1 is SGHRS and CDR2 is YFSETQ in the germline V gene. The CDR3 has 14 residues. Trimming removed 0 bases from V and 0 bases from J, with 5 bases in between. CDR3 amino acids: CASSLGGSTDTQYF. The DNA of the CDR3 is TGCGCCAGCAGCTTGGGCGGTAGCACAGATACGCAGTATTTT.

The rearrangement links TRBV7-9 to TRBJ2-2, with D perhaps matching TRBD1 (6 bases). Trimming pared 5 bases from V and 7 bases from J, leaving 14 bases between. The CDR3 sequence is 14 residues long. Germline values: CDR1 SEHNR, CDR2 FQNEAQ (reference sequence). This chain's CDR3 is CASSDGTRGGELFF. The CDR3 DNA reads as TGTGCCAGCAGCGACGGGACACGTGGCGGGGAGCTGTTTTTT. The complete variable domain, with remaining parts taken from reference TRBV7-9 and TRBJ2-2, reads DTGVSQNPRHKITKRGQNVTFRCDPISEHNRLYWYRQTLGQGPEFLTYFQNEAQLEKSRLLSDRFSAERPKGSFSTLEIQRTEQGDSAMYLCASSDGTRGGELFFGEGSRLTVL.

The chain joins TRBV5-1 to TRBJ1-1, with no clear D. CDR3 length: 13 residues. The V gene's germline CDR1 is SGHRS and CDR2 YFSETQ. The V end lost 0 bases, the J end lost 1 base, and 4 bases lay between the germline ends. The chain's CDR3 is CASSLVANTEAFF. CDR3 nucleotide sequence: TGCGCCAGCAGCTTGGTGGCGAACACTGAAGCTTTCTTT.

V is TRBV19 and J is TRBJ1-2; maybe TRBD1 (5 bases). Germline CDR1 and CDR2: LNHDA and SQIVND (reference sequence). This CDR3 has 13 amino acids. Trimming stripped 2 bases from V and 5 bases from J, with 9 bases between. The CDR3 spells CASSIQTEYGYTF. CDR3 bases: TGTGCCAGTAGTATACAGACAGAGTATGGCTACACCTTC.

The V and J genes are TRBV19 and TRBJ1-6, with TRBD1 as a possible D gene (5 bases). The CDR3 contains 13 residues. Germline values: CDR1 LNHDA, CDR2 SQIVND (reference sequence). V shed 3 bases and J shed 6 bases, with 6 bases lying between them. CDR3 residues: CASSIRGNSPLHF. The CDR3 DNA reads TGTGCCAGTAGTATTAGGGGTAATTCACCCCTCCACTTT.

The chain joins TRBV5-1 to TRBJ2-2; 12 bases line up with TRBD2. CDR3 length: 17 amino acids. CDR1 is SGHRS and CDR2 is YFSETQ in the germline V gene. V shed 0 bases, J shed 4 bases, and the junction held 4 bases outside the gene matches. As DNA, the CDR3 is TGCGCCAGCAGCTTGGACGGACTAGCGGGGCTCACCGGGGAGCTGTTTTTT. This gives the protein CASSLDGLAGLTGELFF.

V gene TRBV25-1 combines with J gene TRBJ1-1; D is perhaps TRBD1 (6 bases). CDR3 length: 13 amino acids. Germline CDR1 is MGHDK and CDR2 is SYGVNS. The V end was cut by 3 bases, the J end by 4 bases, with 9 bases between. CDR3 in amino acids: CASSDLTGTEAFF. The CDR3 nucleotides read TGTGCCAGCAGTGATCTGACAGGCACTGAAGCTTTCTTT.

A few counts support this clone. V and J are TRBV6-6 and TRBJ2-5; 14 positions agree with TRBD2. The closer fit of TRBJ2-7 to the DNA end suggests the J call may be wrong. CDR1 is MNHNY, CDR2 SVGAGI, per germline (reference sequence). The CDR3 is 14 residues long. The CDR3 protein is CATLGTSGSYEQYF. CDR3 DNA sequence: TGTGCCACCCTCGGGACTAGCGGGAGTTACGAGCAGTACTTC.